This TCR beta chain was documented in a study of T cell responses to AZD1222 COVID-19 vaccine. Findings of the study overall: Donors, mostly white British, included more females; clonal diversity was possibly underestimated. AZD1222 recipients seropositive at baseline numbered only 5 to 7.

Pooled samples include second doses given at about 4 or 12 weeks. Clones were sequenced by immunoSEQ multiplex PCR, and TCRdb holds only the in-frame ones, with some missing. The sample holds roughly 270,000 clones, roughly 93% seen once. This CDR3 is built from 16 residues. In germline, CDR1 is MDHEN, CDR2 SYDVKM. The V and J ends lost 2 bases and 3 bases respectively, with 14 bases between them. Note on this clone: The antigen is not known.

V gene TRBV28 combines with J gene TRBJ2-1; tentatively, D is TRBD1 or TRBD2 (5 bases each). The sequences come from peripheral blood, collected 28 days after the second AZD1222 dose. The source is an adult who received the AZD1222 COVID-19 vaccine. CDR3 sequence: CASSLNPGPNYNEQFF. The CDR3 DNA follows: TGTGCCAGCAGTTTAAATCCGGGACCCAACTACAATGAGCAGTTCTTC.